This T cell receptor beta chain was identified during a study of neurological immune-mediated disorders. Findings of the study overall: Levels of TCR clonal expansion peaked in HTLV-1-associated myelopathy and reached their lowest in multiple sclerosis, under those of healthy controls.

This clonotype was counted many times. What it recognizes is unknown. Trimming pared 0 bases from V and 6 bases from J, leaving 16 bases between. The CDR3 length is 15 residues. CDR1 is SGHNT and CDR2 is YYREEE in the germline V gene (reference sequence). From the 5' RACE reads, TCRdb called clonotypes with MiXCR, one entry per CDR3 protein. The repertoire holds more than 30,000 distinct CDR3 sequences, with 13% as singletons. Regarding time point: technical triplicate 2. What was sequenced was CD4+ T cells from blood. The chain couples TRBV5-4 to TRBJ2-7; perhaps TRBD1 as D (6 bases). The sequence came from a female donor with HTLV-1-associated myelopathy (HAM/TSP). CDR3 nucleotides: TGTGCCAGCAGCTTGGGGGGGCTGGCCCAACGCGAGCAGTACTTC. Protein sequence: CASSLGGLAQREQYF.